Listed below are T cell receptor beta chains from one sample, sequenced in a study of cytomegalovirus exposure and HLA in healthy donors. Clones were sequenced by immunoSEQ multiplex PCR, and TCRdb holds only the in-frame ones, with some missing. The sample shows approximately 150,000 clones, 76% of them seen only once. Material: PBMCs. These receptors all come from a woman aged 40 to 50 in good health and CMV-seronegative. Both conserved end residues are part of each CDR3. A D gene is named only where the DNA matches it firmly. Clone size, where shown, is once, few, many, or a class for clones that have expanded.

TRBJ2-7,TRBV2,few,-,TGTGCCAGCAGTGAAGCGGCAGGGGGGACCTACGAGCAGTACTTC,CASSEAAGGTYEQYF
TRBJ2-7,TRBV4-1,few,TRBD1,TGCGCCAGCAGCCACCTTCCGGGACAGGGGATCTACGAGCAGTACTTC,CASSHLPGQGIYEQYF
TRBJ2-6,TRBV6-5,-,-,TGTGCCAGCAGCTCCTCCCCCTCTGGGGCCAACGTCCTGACTTTC,CASSSSPSGANVLTF
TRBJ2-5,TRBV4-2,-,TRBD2,TGTGCCAGCAGTCAAGAGAACCCGGGACTAGCAGAACAAGAGACCCAGTACTTC,CASSQENPGLAEQETQYF
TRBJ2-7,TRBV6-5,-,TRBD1,TGTGCCAGCAGTCAGTCCGGACAGGGGGCGTACGAGCAGTACTTC,CASSQSGQGAYEQYF
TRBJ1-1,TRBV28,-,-,TGTGCCAGCAGTTTACGGGTAACTGAAGCTTTCTTT,CASSLRVTEAFF
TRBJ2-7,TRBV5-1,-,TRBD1,TGCGCCAGCAGCTCCCCGGGACAGGGATGGCAGTACTTC,CASSSPGQGWQYF
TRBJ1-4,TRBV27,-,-,TGTGCCAGCGGACAGCTTAATGAAAAACTGTTTTTT,CASGQLNEKLFF
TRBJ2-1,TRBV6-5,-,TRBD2,TGTGCCAGCAGTTACTTTAGCGGGACTCCCCATGAGCAGTTCTTC,CASSYFSGTPHEQFF
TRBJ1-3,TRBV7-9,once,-,TGTGCCAGCAGCTTACTGCGGTTCTCTGGAAACACCATATATTTT,CASSLLRFSGNTIYF
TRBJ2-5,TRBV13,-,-,TGTGCCAGCAGCCGACAGTTACAAGAGACCCAGTACTTC,CASSRQLQETQYF
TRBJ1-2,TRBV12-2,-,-,TGTGCAAGTCGCTTAGCGCAGGACAGGCCTAACTATGGCTACACCTTC,CASRLAQDRPNYGYTF
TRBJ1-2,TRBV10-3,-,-,TGTGCCATCAGTGACCTTAGCACGGCGTTACCCGGCTACACCTTC,CAISDLSTALPGYTF
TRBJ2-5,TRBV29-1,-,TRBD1,TGCAGCGCGGACAGGGGGCTGATGGTGGAGACCCAGTACTTC,CSADRGLMVETQYF
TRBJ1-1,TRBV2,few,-,TGTGCCAGCAGAGTTAGAGCAGGGGACATGAACACTGAAGCTTTCTTT,CASRVRAGDMNTEAFF
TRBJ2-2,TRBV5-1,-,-,TGCGCCAGCAGCAACACAACGTCGGGGTCCGGGGAGCTGTTTTTT,CASSNTTSGSGELFF
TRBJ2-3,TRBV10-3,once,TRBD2,TGTGCCACGGGGGGAACTAGCGGGAGATATACGCAGTATTTT,CATGGTSGRYTQYF
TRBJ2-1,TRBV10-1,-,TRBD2,TGCGCCAGCAGTCCTTCGGGACTAGCGGGTACTTACAATGAGCAGTTCTTC,CASSPSGLAGTYNEQFF
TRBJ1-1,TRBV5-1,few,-,TGCGCCAGCAGCCTAACCGGGTCCCAGAACACTGAAGCTTTCTTT,CASSLTGSQNTEAFF
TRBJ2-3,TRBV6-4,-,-,TGTGCCAGCAGTGACTCACACAACACAGATACGCAGTATTTT,CASSDSHNTDTQYF
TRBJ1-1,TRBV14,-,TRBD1,TGTGCCAGCAGCCAAGTCGCAGGGGGTGGGACTGAAGCTTTCTTT,CASSQVAGGGTEAFF
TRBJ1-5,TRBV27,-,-,TGTGCCAGCAGTTTTCGGGGGAATCAGCCCCAGCATTTT,CASSFRGNQPQHF
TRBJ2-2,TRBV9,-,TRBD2,TGTGCCAGCAGCGAACTAGCGGGGGGCCCGAACACCGGGGAGCTGTTTTTT,CASSELAGGPNTGELFF
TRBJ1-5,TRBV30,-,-,TGTGCCTGGAGAACTCAAGGGGCAGGGCGACAGCCCCAGCATTTT,CAWRTQGAGRQPQHF
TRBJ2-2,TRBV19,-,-,TGTGCCAGTAGTATATTGGAGGGCAAAGGTCCCCCGAACACCGGGGAGCTGTTTTTT,CASSILEGKGPPNTGELFF
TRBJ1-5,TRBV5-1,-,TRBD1,TGCGCCAGCAGCCCTGGGGACAGAAACAATCAGCCCCAGCATTTT,CASSPGDRNNQPQHF
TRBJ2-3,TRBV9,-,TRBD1,TGTGCCAGCGGGACAGGTACTAGCACAGATACGCAGTATTTT,CASGTGTSTDTQYF
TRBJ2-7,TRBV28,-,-,TGTGCCAGCAGACCTTTCGGGGACACAGCCTACGAGCAGTACTTC,CASRPFGDTAYEQYF
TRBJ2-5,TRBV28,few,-,TGTGCCAGCAGGACACCAGGAAGAAGAGAGACCCAGTACTTC,CASRTPGRRETQYF
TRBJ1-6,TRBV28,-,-,TGTGCCAGCACCCCTTCGATCCGACAAAATTCACCCCTCCACTTT,CASTPSIRQNSPLHF
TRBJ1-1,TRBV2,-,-,TGTGCCAGCAGAGGTATGATTTCAGGGACTGAAGCTTTCTTT,CASRGMISGTEAFF
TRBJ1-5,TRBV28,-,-,TGTGCCAGCAGTTTTATCATTAACACAGGGTTCGGTTTCAATCAGCCCCAGCATTTT,CASSFIINTGFGFNQPQHF
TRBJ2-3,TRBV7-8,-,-,TGTGCCAGCAGCTTAGACTCCGGTCGGGAAACGCAGTATTTT,CASSLDSGRETQYF
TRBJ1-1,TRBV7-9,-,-,TGTTCCAGCAGTAACCCCGGGAGGAACACTGAAGCTTTCTTT,CSSSNPGRNTEAFF
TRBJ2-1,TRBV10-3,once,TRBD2,TGTGCCATCAGTGACTACGCTAGCGGGAGAGGGTCCTACAATGAGCAGTTCTTC,CAISDYASGRGSYNEQFF
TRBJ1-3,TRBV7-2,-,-,TGTGCCATAGCTGGGGCCGGAAACACCATATATTTT,CAIAGAGNTIYF
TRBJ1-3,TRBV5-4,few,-,TGTGCCAGCAGCTTGGGGCAGGTCTCTGGAAACACCATATATTTT,CASSLGQVSGNTIYF
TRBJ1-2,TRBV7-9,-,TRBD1,TGTTCCAGCAGCTTAGCCTGGACAGGGGAGGACTATGGCTACACCTTC,CSSSLAWTGEDYGYTF
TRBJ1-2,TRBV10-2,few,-,TGCGCCAGCAGTGAGAGGGGGGGCTCAGGTGGCTACACCTTC,CASSERGGSGGYTF
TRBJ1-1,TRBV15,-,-,TGTGCCACCAGCAGAGATCTAGGCACAGGGAACACTGAAGCTTTCTTT,CATSRDLGTGNTEAFF
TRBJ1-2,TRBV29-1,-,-,TGCAGCGTCGGGGGGACCAGTGGCTATGGCTACACCTTC,CSVGGTSGYGYTF
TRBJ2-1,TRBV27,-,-,TGTGCCAGCGGCTCGCGGGTGGCCTACAATGAGCAGTTCTTC,CASGSRVAYNEQFF
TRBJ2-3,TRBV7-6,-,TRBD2,TGTGCCAGCAGGGGGCTAGCGGGATTCCCAGATACGCAGTATTTT,CASRGLAGFPDTQYF
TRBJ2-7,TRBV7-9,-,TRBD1,TGTGCCAGCGTTAATCAGGGGGACTCCTACGAGCAGTACTTC,CASVNQGDSYEQYF
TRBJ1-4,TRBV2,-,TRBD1,TGTGCCAGCTCGACAGGGGGCTGGGAAAAACTGTTTTTT,CASSTGGWEKLFF
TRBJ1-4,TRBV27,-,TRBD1,TGTGCCAGCAGTAACCCCGGGACAGGGGGTGAAAAACTGTTTTTT,CASSNPGTGGEKLFF
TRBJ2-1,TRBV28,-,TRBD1,TGTGCCAGCACCAATCGGGACAGGGGAGGCGATGAGCAGTTCTTC,CASTNRDRGGDEQFF
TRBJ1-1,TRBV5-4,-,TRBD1,TGTGCCAGCAGCCTCCTCCCGGGACAGGGAATGAACACTGAAGCTTTCTTT,CASSLLPGQGMNTEAFF
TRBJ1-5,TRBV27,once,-,TGTGCCAGCAGTTTTGACATTACTAGCAATCAGCCCCAGCATTTT,CASSFDITSNQPQHF
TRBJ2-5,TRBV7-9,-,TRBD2,TGTGCCAGCAGCGGGGGGGACGGCAGGAGAGAGACCCAGTACTTC,CASSGGDGRRETQYF
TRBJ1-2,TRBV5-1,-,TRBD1,TGCGCCAGCTACGGGACAGATCTCTATGGCTACACCTTC,CASYGTDLYGYTF
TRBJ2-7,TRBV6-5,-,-,TGTGCCAGCAGTCAATCGGTGACAGCCGAGCAGTACTTC,CASSQSVTAEQYF
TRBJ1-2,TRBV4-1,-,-,TGCGCCAGCAGCCAAGATCGGCAGGGTGACCTCATTAAGGGCTACACCTTC,CASSQDRQGDLIKGYTF
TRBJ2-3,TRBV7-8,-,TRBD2,TGTGCCAGCAGCCTACGGACTAGCGGGGGGGCGGCAGATACGCAGTATTTT,CASSLRTSGGAADTQYF
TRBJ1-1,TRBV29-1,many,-,TGCAGCGTTGAAGGCACTCACTCGGACACTGAAGCTTTCTTT,CSVEGTHSDTEAFF
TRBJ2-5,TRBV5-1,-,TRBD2,TGCGCCAGCAGCTTCGGAACTAGCGGGAGTTGGGAGACCCAGTACTTC,CASSFGTSGSWETQYF
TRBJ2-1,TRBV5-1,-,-,TGCGCCAGCAGCTTGGGCCAGGTCGTGGATGAGCAGTTCTTC,CASSLGQVVDEQFF
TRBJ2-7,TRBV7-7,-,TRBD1,TGTGCCAGCAGCTTCGGACAGGGAGACTACGAGCAGTACTTC,CASSFGQGDYEQYF
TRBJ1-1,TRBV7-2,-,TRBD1,TGTGCCAGCAGCCGGGACAGGGAGGGAGCTTTCTTT,CASSRDREGAFF